These T cell receptor beta chains were read from a single sample in a study of shared clonotypes between healthy human individuals. Assay: immunoSEQ multiplex PCR; the TCRdb copy retains only in-frame clones and omits some. This table holds about 600,000 clones, around three quarters found once. Specimen: PBMCs. All receptors come from a woman aged 40 to 55 in good health. Some clones in this sample may be carry-over from other donors' samples. CDR3s include the opening cysteine and the closing phenylalanine or tryptophan. D genes are given only for firm matches. Rows may omit the clone size; those that give it use once, few, many or a size class.

cdr3_nt: TGTGCCACCGAAGGACAGCCGCCCCAGCATTTT
cdr3_aa: CATEGQPPQHF
d_call: NA
j_call: TRBJ1-5
clone_size: few
v_call: TRBV28

cdr3_nt: TGTGCCAGCAGTGAAGCCGCGGGGGCATATGAAAAACTGTTTTTT
cdr3_aa: CASSEAAGAYEKLFF
d_call: NA
j_call: TRBJ1-4
clone_size: NA
v_call: TRBV6-1

cdr3_nt: TGTGCCGCTACGGGATCAGGGGACTATGGCTACACCTTC
cdr3_aa: CAATGSGDYGYTF
d_call: NA
j_call: TRBJ1-2
clone_size: NA
v_call: TRBV6-1

cdr3_nt: TGTGCCCGTGGGGGACCCTCCTACGAGCAGTACTTC
cdr3_aa: CARGGPSYEQYF
d_call: NA
j_call: TRBJ2-7
clone_size: NA
v_call: TRBV27

cdr3_nt: TGTGCCAGCAGTTCCCCCCAACGCTCCTACAATGAGCAGTTCTTC
cdr3_aa: CASSSPQRSYNEQFF
d_call: NA
j_call: TRBJ2-1
clone_size: NA
v_call: TRBV27

cdr3_nt: TGTGCCAGATCAGCGGGGAAGAGCTCCTACGAGCAGTACTTC
cdr3_aa: CARSAGKSSYEQYF
d_call: TRBD2
j_call: TRBJ2-7
clone_size: NA
v_call: TRBV27

cdr3_nt: TGTGCCAGCAGTTTGTTGTACCAAGAGACCCAGTACTTC
cdr3_aa: CASSLLYQETQYF
d_call: NA
j_call: TRBJ2-5
clone_size: NA
v_call: TRBV28

cdr3_nt: TGTGCCAGCAGCTTAGGATTAGAAAAACTGTTTTTT
cdr3_aa: CASSLGLEKLFF
d_call: NA
j_call: TRBJ1-4
clone_size: once
v_call: TRBV7-9

cdr3_nt: TGCGCCAGCAGCTTGGAGGCCTACAATGAGCAGTTCTTC
cdr3_aa: CASSLEAYNEQFF
d_call: NA
j_call: TRBJ2-1
clone_size: NA
v_call: TRBV5-1

cdr3_nt: TGTGCCAGCAGCGGGACTAGCTCCTACGGGCAGTACTTC
cdr3_aa: CASSGTSSYGQYF
d_call: TRBD2
j_call: TRBJ2-7
clone_size: NA
v_call: TRBV5-4

cdr3_nt: TGTGCCAGCAGTTCCCGCCGCGGACGGGAAGTCTACGAGCAGTACTTC
cdr3_aa: CASSSRRGREVYEQYF
d_call: NA
j_call: TRBJ2-7
clone_size: NA
v_call: TRBV27

cdr3_nt: TGTGCCAGCAGCGTAGGGATTTACAATGAGCAGTTCTTC
cdr3_aa: CASSVGIYNEQFF
d_call: NA
j_call: TRBJ2-1
clone_size: NA
v_call: TRBV9

cdr3_nt: TGCGCCAGCAGCTTGGCCCTTGGACCAGACACCGGGGAGCTGTTTTTT
cdr3_aa: CASSLALGPDTGELFF
d_call: NA
j_call: TRBJ2-2
clone_size: NA
v_call: TRBV5-1

cdr3_nt: TGTGCCTGGAGACTGTTGGGAGGGACAGGGAACTACGAGCAGTACTTC
cdr3_aa: CAWRLLGGTGNYEQYF
d_call: TRBD1
j_call: TRBJ2-7
clone_size: NA
v_call: TRBV30

cdr3_nt: TGTGCCAGTTCCCCCCCACCCGCAGGGAACACTGAAGCTTTCTTT
cdr3_aa: CASSPPPAGNTEAFF
d_call: NA
j_call: TRBJ1-1
clone_size: NA
v_call: TRBV19

cdr3_nt: TGTGCCAGCAGTTTCTCTGGGCAGCCCCAGCATTTT
cdr3_aa: CASSFSGQPQHF
d_call: NA
j_call: TRBJ1-5
clone_size: once
v_call: TRBV28

cdr3_nt: TGTGCCAGCAGGCTATCAGGGGTCCCTAATGAAAAACTGTTTTTT
cdr3_aa: CASRLSGVPNEKLFF
d_call: NA
j_call: TRBJ1-4
clone_size: few
v_call: TRBV2

cdr3_nt: TGTGCCAGCAGGGGGTTCGGCGAGCAGTACTTC
cdr3_aa: CASRGFGEQYF
d_call: NA
j_call: TRBJ2-7
clone_size: NA
v_call: TRBV6-5

cdr3_nt: TGTGCCAGCAGCCCCGCCGGGGGGGGCACAGATACGCAGTATTTT
cdr3_aa: CASSPAGGGTDTQYF
d_call: TRBD2
j_call: TRBJ2-3
clone_size: NA
v_call: TRBV11-2

cdr3_nt: TGTGCCTGGAGTGTACAAGGTGAAAAACTGTTTTTT
cdr3_aa: CAWSVQGEKLFF
d_call: NA
j_call: TRBJ1-4
clone_size: NA
v_call: TRBV30

cdr3_nt: TGTGCCAGCAGTTTATCAGGGGGCTACGAGCAGTACTTC
cdr3_aa: CASSLSGGYEQYF
d_call: NA
j_call: TRBJ2-7
clone_size: NA
v_call: TRBV27

cdr3_nt: TGTGCCAGCAGCTTGGCCGCAGACAGGGTTGAAGATACGCAGTATTTT
cdr3_aa: CASSLAADRVEDTQYF
d_call: TRBD1
j_call: TRBJ2-3
clone_size: NA
v_call: TRBV5-4

cdr3_nt: TGTGCCACCAGCCCCCGGGCCGCGAACACTGAAGCTTTCTTT
cdr3_aa: CATSPRAANTEAFF
d_call: NA
j_call: TRBJ1-1
clone_size: NA
v_call: TRBV15

cdr3_nt: TGTGCTAGCAGCTTAGGCAGGAACACCGGGGAGCTGTTTTTT
cdr3_aa: CASSLGRNTGELFF
d_call: NA
j_call: TRBJ2-2
clone_size: NA
v_call: TRBV7-7

cdr3_nt: TGCGCCAGCAGCCAAGGAGCTTTTCGGCTAGCGGGAGTCGAGCAGTACTTC
cdr3_aa: CASSQGAFRLAGVEQYF
d_call: TRBD2
j_call: TRBJ2-7
clone_size: few
v_call: TRBV4-1

cdr3_nt: TGTGCCAGTAGTATCACGCCGGGGGAAGCTTTCTTT
cdr3_aa: CASSITPGEAFF
d_call: NA
j_call: TRBJ1-1
clone_size: NA
v_call: TRBV19

cdr3_nt: TGTGCCAGCAGCGTAGCCACGTACAATGAGCAGTTCTTC
cdr3_aa: CASSVATYNEQFF
d_call: NA
j_call: TRBJ2-1
clone_size: NA
v_call: TRBV9

cdr3_nt: TGTGCCAGCAGGCCATGGGGATACAATGAGCAGTTCTTC
cdr3_aa: CASRPWGYNEQFF
d_call: NA
j_call: TRBJ2-1
clone_size: NA
v_call: TRBV2

cdr3_nt: TGTGCCAGCAGTACAGCATTCCAAGGGAATGAGCAGTTCTTC
cdr3_aa: CASSTAFQGNEQFF
d_call: NA
j_call: TRBJ2-1
clone_size: once
v_call: TRBV7-9

cdr3_nt: TGTGCCATCAGCGTAGGGCCTAGCGGGGGATCCTACGAGCAGTACTTC
cdr3_aa: CAISVGPSGGSYEQYF
d_call: TRBD2
j_call: TRBJ2-7
clone_size: NA
v_call: TRBV9

cdr3_nt: TGTGCCAGTTCCCGGACTAGCGGAGCCAACTGGGCGGAAAACATTCAGTACTTC
cdr3_aa: CASSRTSGANWAENIQYF
d_call: TRBD2
j_call: TRBJ2-4
clone_size: NA
v_call: TRBV19

cdr3_nt: TGTGCCAGCTCAGGCACAGGGGATCCTAATGAAAAACTGTTTTTT
cdr3_aa: CASSGTGDPNEKLFF
d_call: TRBD1
j_call: TRBJ1-4
clone_size: NA
v_call: TRBV18

cdr3_nt: TGTGCCAGCAGTGAAGTCTCGACTAGCGGGTTTTACGAGCAGTACTTC
cdr3_aa: CASSEVSTSGFYEQYF
d_call: TRBD2
j_call: TRBJ2-7
clone_size: NA
v_call: TRBV2

cdr3_nt: TGTGCCAGCAGCGCGAGTTGGAGCACAGATACGCAGTATTTT
cdr3_aa: CASSASWSTDTQYF
d_call: NA
j_call: TRBJ2-3
clone_size: NA
v_call: TRBV9

cdr3_nt: TGTGCCAGCAGCCTTAGCGGGAGCTCCTACGAGCAGTACTTC
cdr3_aa: CASSLSGSSYEQYF
d_call: TRBD2
j_call: TRBJ2-7
clone_size: once
v_call: TRBV7-6

cdr3_nt: TGTGCCAGCAGGTTAGGCAATCAGCCCCAGCATTTT
cdr3_aa: CASRLGNQPQHF
d_call: NA
j_call: TRBJ1-5
clone_size: NA
v_call: TRBV28

cdr3_nt: TGTGCCAGCAGCTTGTTGAGCAGGGTGGCAGATACGCAGTATTTT
cdr3_aa: CASSLLSRVADTQYF
d_call: NA
j_call: TRBJ2-3
clone_size: NA
v_call: TRBV11-2

cdr3_nt: TGTGCCAGCAGTTTTCGCCGGGCCGACGAGCAGTACTTC
cdr3_aa: CASSFRRADEQYF
d_call: NA
j_call: TRBJ2-7
clone_size: NA
v_call: TRBV27

cdr3_nt: TGTGCCAGCAGCTTAGCGAGACAGGGTCTGAACACTGAAGCTTTCTTT
cdr3_aa: CASSLARQGLNTEAFF
d_call: TRBD1
j_call: TRBJ1-1
clone_size: NA
v_call: TRBV7-2

cdr3_nt: TGTGCCAGTCGTCCGGGACAGGGGGCTGGCGAGCAGTACTTC
cdr3_aa: CASRPGQGAGEQYF
d_call: TRBD1
j_call: TRBJ2-7
clone_size: NA
v_call: TRBV19

cdr3_nt: TGTGCCAGCAGCCTCAGAACAGGGTCCGGGGCCAACGTCCTGACTTTC
cdr3_aa: CASSLRTGSGANVLTF
d_call: NA
j_call: TRBJ2-6
clone_size: NA
v_call: TRBV7-2

cdr3_nt: TGTGCCAGCAGTGAAAAGGGTGGGGAGCACACAGATACGCAGTATTTT
cdr3_aa: CASSEKGGEHTDTQYF
d_call: NA
j_call: TRBJ2-3
clone_size: NA
v_call: TRBV25-1

cdr3_nt: TGTGCCAGAAGCAGACTCGGGACTAGCGGGAGGGACACCGGGGAGCTGTTTTTT
cdr3_aa: CARSRLGTSGRDTGELFF
d_call: TRBD2
j_call: TRBJ2-2
clone_size: NA
v_call: TRBV5-3

cdr3_nt: TGTGCCAGCAGCTTAAGGCCTAGCGGCACCGGGGAGCTGTTTTTT
cdr3_aa: CASSLRPSGTGELFF
d_call: TRBD2
j_call: TRBJ2-2
clone_size: many
v_call: TRBV7-9

cdr3_nt: TGTGCCAGCAGTTTGTCGACAGGGAGGGGTGGGGATGGCTACACCTTC
cdr3_aa: CASSLSTGRGGDGYTF
d_call: TRBD1
j_call: TRBJ1-2
clone_size: NA
v_call: TRBV28

cdr3_nt: TGTGCCAGCAGTTTATTTTCACCGGGACAGGGCCCCTACGAGCAGTACTTC
cdr3_aa: CASSLFSPGQGPYEQYF
d_call: TRBD1
j_call: TRBJ2-7
clone_size: NA
v_call: TRBV27

cdr3_nt: TGTGCCAGCAGTTTATCCTGGCAGGGGGCGAACACCGGGGAGCTGTTTTTT
cdr3_aa: CASSLSWQGANTGELFF
d_call: TRBD1
j_call: TRBJ2-2
clone_size: NA
v_call: TRBV28

cdr3_nt: TGTGCCAGCAGTGCAGACAGGGACAAAAACATTCAGTACTTC
cdr3_aa: CASSADRDKNIQYF
d_call: TRBD1
j_call: TRBJ2-4
clone_size: NA
v_call: TRBV6-5

cdr3_nt: TGTGCCAGCAGCTCCCTCGGACAGGGCACCTACGAGCAGTACTTC
cdr3_aa: CASSSLGQGTYEQYF
d_call: TRBD1
j_call: TRBJ2-7
clone_size: NA
v_call: TRBV7-9

cdr3_nt: TGTGCCAGCAGCCAAGGGGTTGCGGGAAACAATGAGCAGTTCTTC
cdr3_aa: CASSQGVAGNNEQFF
d_call: NA
j_call: TRBJ2-1
clone_size: NA
v_call: TRBV4-2

cdr3_nt: TGTGCCTGGAGTACCTCCGGGGTCCCCCTCGAGCAGTACTTC
cdr3_aa: CAWSTSGVPLEQYF
d_call: NA
j_call: TRBJ2-7
clone_size: NA
v_call: TRBV30

cdr3_nt: TGCGCCAGCAGACCCCAGCCCGGATTCTCTGGAAACACCATATATTTT
cdr3_aa: CASRPQPGFSGNTIYF
d_call: NA
j_call: TRBJ1-3
clone_size: NA
v_call: TRBV5-1

cdr3_nt: TGTGCCAGCAGCGATGGGAGACAGGGGAACTATGGCTACACCTTC
cdr3_aa: CASSDGRQGNYGYTF
d_call: TRBD1
j_call: TRBJ1-2
clone_size: NA
v_call: TRBV7-6

cdr3_nt: TGTGCCAGCCCAACCGATCGGGACAGGGAAGCTCAGCCCCAGCATTTT
cdr3_aa: CASPTDRDREAQPQHF
d_call: TRBD1
j_call: TRBJ1-5
clone_size: NA
v_call: TRBV9

cdr3_nt: TGCGCCAGCAGCTTCACGGGACTAGCGGGAGGGCCGAACACCGGGGAGCTGTTTTTT
cdr3_aa: CASSFTGLAGGPNTGELFF
d_call: TRBD2
j_call: TRBJ2-2
clone_size: NA
v_call: TRBV5-1

cdr3_nt: TGTGCCAGCAGCCAAGACGGGACTAGCACAGATACGCAGTATTTT
cdr3_aa: CASSQDGTSTDTQYF
d_call: NA
j_call: TRBJ2-3
clone_size: NA
v_call: TRBV14

cdr3_nt: TGTGCCAGCAGCCACGGGACAGGGTGGTCCTACGAGCAGTACTTC
cdr3_aa: CASSHGTGWSYEQYF
d_call: TRBD1
j_call: TRBJ2-7
clone_size: NA
v_call: TRBV14

cdr3_nt: TGTGCCAGCAGCGTAAACCTAGCGGGAGCGTCTGAGCAGTTCTTC
cdr3_aa: CASSVNLAGASEQFF
d_call: TRBD2
j_call: TRBJ2-1
clone_size: NA
v_call: TRBV9

cdr3_nt: TGTGCCAGCAGTCCCCTAGGGGAGGGGGGCACTGAAGCTTTCTTT
cdr3_aa: CASSPLGEGGTEAFF
d_call: NA
j_call: TRBJ1-1
clone_size: NA
v_call: TRBV28

cdr3_nt: TGTGCCAGCTCACCGGGGGCGGGGAGCTCTGGAAACACCATATATTTT
cdr3_aa: CASSPGAGSSGNTIYF
d_call: NA
j_call: TRBJ1-3
clone_size: NA
v_call: TRBV18